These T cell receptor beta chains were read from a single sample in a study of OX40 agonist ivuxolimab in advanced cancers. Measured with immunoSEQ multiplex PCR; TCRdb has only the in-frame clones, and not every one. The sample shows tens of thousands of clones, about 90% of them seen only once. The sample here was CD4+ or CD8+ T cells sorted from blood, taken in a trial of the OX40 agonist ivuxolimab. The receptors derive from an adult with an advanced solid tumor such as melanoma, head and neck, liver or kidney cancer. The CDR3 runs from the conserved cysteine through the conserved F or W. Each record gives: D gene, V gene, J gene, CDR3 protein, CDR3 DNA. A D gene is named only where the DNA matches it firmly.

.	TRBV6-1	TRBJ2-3	CASSHGGHTTDTQYF	TGTGCCAGCAGCCATGGGGGCCATACCACAGATACGCAGTATTTT
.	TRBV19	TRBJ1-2	CASSMGVGPAGGYTF	TGTGCCAGTAGTATGGGGGTCGGTCCCGCGGGGGGCTACACCTTC
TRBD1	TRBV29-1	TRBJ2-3	CSVEAHSGTGAPTDTQYF	TGCAGCGTTGAAGCTCATTCCGGGACAGGGGCCCCCACAGATACGCAGTATTTT
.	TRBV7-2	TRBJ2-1	CASSSSSGLNEQFF	TGTGCCAGCAGCTCCTCCTCGGGACTCAATGAGCAGTTCTTC
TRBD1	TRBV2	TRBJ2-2	CASSPGTANTGELFF	TGTGCCAGCAGCCCTGGGACAGCGAACACCGGGGAGCTGTTTTTT
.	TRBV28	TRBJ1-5	CASSSPVGHPVEPQHF	TGTGCCAGCAGTTCCCCAGTAGGACATCCGGTAGAGCCCCAGCATTTT
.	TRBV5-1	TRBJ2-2	CASSLAPDGTGELFF	TGCGCCAGCAGCCTAGCGCCCGATGGGACCGGGGAGCTGTTTTTT
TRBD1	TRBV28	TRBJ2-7	CASRPPGQGSEQYF	TGTGCCAGCAGACCTCCGGGACAGGGGAGCGAGCAGTACTTC
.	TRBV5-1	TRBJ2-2	CASGQMNTGELFF	TGCGCCAGCGGACAGATGAACACCGGGGAGCTGTTTTTT
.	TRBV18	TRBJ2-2	CASSPDRRTGELFF	TGTGCCAGCTCTCCCGACAGGCGTACCGGGGAGCTGTTTTTT
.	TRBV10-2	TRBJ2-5	CASTGVLETQYF	TGCGCCAGCACGGGCGTTCTAGAGACCCAGTACTTC
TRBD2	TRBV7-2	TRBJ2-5	CASTLRRGQETQYF	TGTGCCAGCACCCTTCGGCGGGGGCAAGAGACCCAGTACTTC
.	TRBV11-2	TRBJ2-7	CASSPDYSTHEQYF	TGTGCCAGCAGCCCGGACTACTCGACGCACGAGCAGTACTTC
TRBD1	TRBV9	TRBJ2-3	CASSERGTGVSTDTQYF	TGTGCCAGCAGCGAACGGGGGACAGGGGTAAGCACAGATACGCAGTATTTT
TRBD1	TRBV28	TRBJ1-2	CASRRQGYGYTF	TGTGCCAGCAGACGACAGGGATATGGCTACACCTTC
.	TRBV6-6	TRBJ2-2	CASSYPRQGGTGELFF	TGTGCCAGCAGTTACCCCCGACAGGGAGGAACCGGGGAGCTGTTTTTT
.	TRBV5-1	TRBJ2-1	CASSRLGGSSNEQFF	TGCGCCAGCAGCAGGTTGGGGGGATCTAGCAATGAGCAGTTCTTC
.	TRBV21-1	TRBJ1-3	CASLSGTRWVLAGNTIYF	TGTGCCAGCCTCTCCGGAACAAGGTGGGTTTTGGCTGGAAACACCATATATTTT
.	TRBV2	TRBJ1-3	CASSGSGNTIYF	TGTGCCAGCAGTGGTTCTGGAAACACCATATATTTT
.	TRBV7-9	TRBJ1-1	CASSSSGENTEAFF	TGTGCCAGCAGCTCGTCAGGGGAGAACACTGAAGCTTTCTTT
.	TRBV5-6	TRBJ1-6	CASSATGHNSPLHF	TGTGCCAGCAGCGCAACAGGGCATAATTCACCCCTCCACTTT
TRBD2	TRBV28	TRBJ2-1	CASSGGTSGSSVEQFF	TGTGCCAGCAGTGGCGGGACTAGCGGGAGTAGCGTTGAGCAGTTCTTC
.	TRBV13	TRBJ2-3	CASSTTSDTQYF	TGTGCCAGCAGCACCACTAGTGATACGCAGTATTTT
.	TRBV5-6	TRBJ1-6	CASSLGSVDSPLHF	TGTGCCAGCAGCTTGGGAAGCGTCGATTCACCCCTCCACTTT